A single T cell receptor beta chain is shown here with its context. The antigen it binds to is not known. No much larger clone exists at a distance of one base, and base qualities are not known. The data are from a study of radiation and T cells in renal cell carcinoma (dated by TCRdb to 2020 to 2022). For the study in its entirety: In total, approximately 55 samples, comprising 25 or so tumors and approximately 27 peripheral blood samples, were subjected to TCR beta sequencing. The last blood draw occurred 4 weeks after radiation, at the same time as nephrectomy. In the approximately 53 samples combined, 4,016,671 unique CDR3 nucleotide sequences were found, encoding 2.5 million to 3 million unique CDR3 amino acid sequences. Study-wide findings and limitations: Because no pretreatment tumor biopsies were available, whether clonotypes were present in the tumor at baseline could not be determined. Dynamics of the blood repertoire were not tracked past 4 weeks after treatment. In blood, the top tumor clonotypes increased from baseline to 2 weeks after radiation and then shrank by 4 weeks, which suggests a temporary expansion of tumor-resident clones. Because the trial had a single-armed design, the trial could not examine how radiation dose or scheduling affected the TCR repertoire.

The meaning of the sample's time point label: blood 4 weeks post-SBRT, at nephrectomy. The treatment or condition label for this specimen denotes: 15 Gy SBRT to primary tumor, nephrectomy 4 weeks later. Samples came from a clinical trial, in which primary renal cell carcinomas received 15 Gy stereotactic body radiation therapy followed by nephrectomy 4 weeks later. To track tumor-enriched clonotypes, serial peripheral blood was sampled from radiation-treated patients at baseline and at 2 weeks and 4 weeks after SBRT. Renal cell carcinoma with clear cell pathology was present in all patients. Genomic DNA for TCR sequencing was prepared using the QIAamp DNA Blood Mini Kit (Qiagen). Only samples passing all quality control checks were included in the analyses. Taken from cysteine to phenylalanine, the CDR3 has 13 residues. Left in the record is the CDR3 DNA by itself, 39 bases read in frame from the first base. Ends trimmed: V by 4 bases, J by 4 bases; bases unmatched to a gene: 6. CDR1 and CDR2 are read off the germline V gene as SQVTM and ANQGSEA.

Following the manufacturer's recommendations, the immunoSEQ kit was used to generate TCR beta libraries from genomic DNA. For library preparation, a first multiplex PCR was performed with proprietary primers, followed by a second PCR in which unique barcodes were added, and bead cleanups were performed after each round. A positive control reaction and a negative control reaction, both provided in the kit, were run with every batch of samples. The final libraries were assessed on an Agilent 4200 TapeStation D1000 ScreenTape, pooled by volume, and quantified by qPCR. An Illumina NextSeq500 fitted with a MidOutput 150-cycle cartridge performed the sequencing, running 156 Read1 cycles and 15 Index1 cycles with the kit's custom primers. The pooled library was loaded at approximately 0.98 pM with roughly 20% PhiX control spiked in. As for how the authors treated the data: Vendor-processed data were analyzed in R, and a clonotype was defined as all T cells sharing the same CDR3 nucleotide sequence. For clone abundance analyses, frequencies were normalized to the 10,000 most abundant clones in each sample. Public T cell clones, which averaged fewer than five per sample, were removed prior to analysis. An abundance difference of at least 32-fold between compartments was the criterion for calling clonotypes tumor-enriched or baseline blood-enriched. Clonotypes expanded or contracted between blood time points were identified with a beta-binomial differential abundance model. Tumor-blood repertoire similarity was measured with the Baroni-Urbani and Buser coefficient, and group comparisons used two-tailed Wilcoxon tests in R. In its TCRdb copy, this immuneACCESS table keeps in-frame sequences only and misses some clones. Where compared with another copy, unresolved V genes explain less than half of these, and the others have no known cause. The V and J calls and clone size are taken from that table; D and trimming were inferred from the DNA. Across this sample there are around 170,000 clones, with around 89% seen only once. Over 9% of the sample is taken by the ten largest.

This sample comprised blood, obtained from a patient whose treatment included radiotherapy and nephrectomy. This receptor was identified in a woman aged 45-59 years with renal cell carcinoma. Recombination connected TRBV29-1 to TRBJ2-7; the central 8 bases match TRBD1. The DNA sequence is given as TGCAGCGTTGTAACAGGGGGTCATTACGAGCAGTACTTC. It is translated as CSVVTGGHYEQYF.